Here is one T cell receptor (beta chain) with its context. This entry comes from a study of blood T cell repertoires in COVID-19. The table came from immunoSEQ multiplex PCR; TCRdb's copy has only in-frame clones and leaves some out. The data show about 220,000 clones, 75% to 85% seen once. Germline CDR1 GTSNPN, CDR2 SVGIG (reference sequence). The CDR3 sequence is 14 residues long. Losses at the gene ends were 8 bases for V and 2 bases for J; bases not matched to a gene: 7. Sequences were obtained from peripheral blood. The genes are TRBV30 and TRBJ1-3, with TRBD1 matching over 9 bases. The TCR comes from a woman aged 80 or older with COVID-19, enrolled during active disease. CDR3 nucleotides: TGTGCCATGGACGGGACAGGGACTGGAAACACCATATATTTT. This codes for CAMDGTGTGNTIYF.